The 24 T cell receptor beta chains reported below all come from one sample, sequenced in a study of T cell repertoires in cytomegalovirus infection. Using its own MiXCR run on the reads, TCRdb lists one record per CDR3 protein. The sample includes about 740,000 distinct CDR3 sequences, roughly a third of them seen just once. Sequenced: PBMCs. These receptors all stem from a human donor in good health (CMV status not recorded). Some clones in this sample may be carry-over from other donors' samples.

This clonotype has a handful of counts. The chain links TRBV7-2 to TRBJ1-1, with D unclear. Trimming cost V 6 bases and J 4 bases, with 9 bases left between them. Germline V gene data show CDR1 as SGHTA and CDR2 as FQGNSA. The CDR3 loop spans 12 amino acids. The CDR3 nucleotides read TGTGCCAGCAGTTCCTTTCGCACTGAAGCTTTCTTT. Its translation: CASSSFRTEAFF.

The chain joins TRBV7-6 to TRBJ1-1; possible D gene TRBD1, 6 bases. The CDR3 is 15 residues long. The V gene's germline CDR1 is SGHVS and CDR2 FNYEAQ. The V and J ends lost 1 base and 4 bases respectively, with 13 bases between them. CDR3 coding DNA: TGTGCCAGCAGCTTAGAGGCAGAGGGGGGCACTGAAGCTTTCTTT. This sequence encodes CASSLEAEGGTEAFF.

This clonotype has a handful of counts. CDR3 sequence reads: CASMTNRGYEQYF. The CDR3 nucleotides are TGTGCCAGCATGACGAACAGGGGCTACGAGCAGTACTTC. The gene calls are TRBV6-6 and TRBJ2-7; TRBD1 aligns across 7 bases. This CDR3 is 13 amino acids long. V was pared by 7 bases and J by 3 bases, with 6 bases of the junction left unmatched. Germline CDR1 MNHNY, CDR2 SVGAGI (reference sequence).

The chain joins TRBV29-1 to TRBJ2-5; the D gene is possibly TRBD1 (5 bases). Germline V gene lookup returns CDR1 SQVTM and CDR2 ANQGSEA. The V gene lost 4 bases and the J gene lost 1 base, with 16 bases spanning the gap. This CDR3 is 15 amino acids long. The CDR3: CSVAFWTSTQETQYF. In DNA, the CDR3 is TGCAGCGTTGCGTTCTGGACATCTACCCAAGAGACCCAGTACTTC. The full variable domain, with the rest looked up from reference TRBV29-1 and TRBJ2-5, is SAVISQKPSRDICQRGTSLTIQCQVDSQVTMMFWYRQQPGQSLTLIATANQGSEATYESGFVIDKFPISRPNLTFSTLTVSNMSPEDSSIYLCSVAFWTSTQETQYFGPGTRLLVL.

The chain joins TRBV28 to TRBJ1-2; D unclear. CDR1 is MDHEN, CDR2 SYDVKM, per germline. This CDR3 comprises 15 residues. The V end lost 2 bases, the J end lost 2 bases, and 12 bases lay between the germline ends. For the CDR3, the DNA is TGTGCCAGCAGTTTACGTCCCGGGGAGAACTATGGCTACACCTTC. Translated: CASSLRPGENYGYTF.

V and J are TRBV27 and TRBJ1-4, with D tentatively TRBD1 (5 bases). This CDR3 has 15 residues. Trimming stripped 8 bases from V and 0 bases from J, with 13 bases between. The V gene's germline CDR1 is MNHEY and CDR2 SMNVEV (reference sequence). DNA of the CDR3: TGTGCCAGCTCTCAGGGCCTCGCAACTAATGAAAAACTGTTTTTT. As protein: CASSQGLATNEKLFF. Full variable domain (remainder filled in from reference TRBV27 and TRBJ1-4): EAQVTQNPRYLITVTGKKLTVTCSQNMNHEYMSWYRQDPGLGLRQIYYSMNVEVTDKGDVPEGYKVSRKEKRNFPLILESPSPNQTSLYFCASSQGLATNEKLFFGSGTQLSVL.

J is TRBJ2-1 and V is TRBV6-8, with a tentative D call TRBD2 (5 bases). Germline V gene lookup returns CDR1 MNHGY and CDR2 SAAAGT. The ends were cut back, 0 bases at V and 2 bases at J, with 8 bases in the middle. The CDR3 runs to 15 residues. In DNA form, the CDR3 reads TGTGCCAGCAGTTACTCCTGGACTGCCTACAATGAGCAGTTCTTC. This gives the protein CASSYSWTAYNEQFF.

There are many counts of this clonotype. The chain recombines TRBV7-9 with TRBJ2-6; 11 bases align to TRBD2. Trimming cost V 4 bases and J 0 bases; bases outside gene matches: 5. The CDR3 is made up of 18 amino acids. Germline CDR1 is SEHNR and CDR2 is FQNEAQ (reference sequence). DNA for the CDR3: TGTGCCAGCAGCTGGGGACTAGCGGATAGCTCTGGGGCCAACGTCCTGACTTTC. Its translation: CASSWGLADSSGANVLTF.

This clonotype was seen a handful of times. V usage is TRBV28 and J usage is TRBJ2-1, with TRBD1 matching 11 bases. The CDR3 consists of 17 residues. Germline trimming cut 6 bases from V and 5 bases from J; bases unmatched to any gene: 12. Germline values: CDR1 MDHEN, CDR2 SYDVKM. CDR3 protein: CASSEISGTGGNNEQFF. The CDR3 nucleotides are TGTGCCAGCAGCGAGATTTCCGGGACAGGGGGAAACAATGAGCAGTTCTTC.

The genes are TRBV7-9 and TRBJ1-2; weak D call: TRBD1 (5 bases). The length of the CDR3 is 18 residues. CDR1 is SEHNR, CDR2 FQNEAQ, per germline (reference sequence). Trimming removed 2 bases at V and 4 bases at J, with 23 bases between. CDR3 DNA: TGTGCCAGCAGCTTAAACCTCCTCAACGGGACGAACGCCTATGGCTACACCTTC. It translates to CASSLNLLNGTNAYGYTF.

About this clonotype: The junction and the germline gene differ at one end; a read error may be behind it. V and J are TRBV28 and TRBJ1-2, with unresolved D. The CDR3 length is 12 residues. Germline-derived CDR1 and CDR2 are MDHEN and SYDVKM. CDR3 loop: CASTPTDYGYTF. DNA for the CDR3: TGTGCCAGCACTCCCACAGACTATGGCTACACATTC.

This chain uses TRBV6-2 or TRBV6-3 with TRBJ2-5, with a weak D call TRBD1 (5 bases). Germline V gene data show CDR1 as MNHEY and CDR2 as SVGEGT. V lost 4 bases to trimming and J lost 4 bases, with 10 bases between them. The CDR3 loop spans 13 amino acids. CDR3 nucleotide sequence: TGTGCCAGCAGTTTCACAAGGGGAGAGACCCAGTACTTC. This gives the protein CASSFTRGETQYF.

There are a few counts of this clonotype. The genes are TRBV12-3 or TRBV12-4 and TRBJ2-5; 7 nucleotides match TRBD1. This CDR3 region has 14 residues. The V segment lost 5 bases and the J segment 4 bases; nucleotides outside the gene matches: 7. The CDR3 loop is CASSKQGTLETQYF. Written as DNA, the CDR3 is TGTGCCAGCAGTAAACAGGGGACGCTAGAGACCCAGTACTTC.

This clonotype occurred a few times. The V call is TRBV28, the J call TRBJ1-1; 7 positions agree with TRBD1. After removal of 3 bases from V and 1 base from J, the junction contained 5 bases not matched to a gene. Germline-derived CDR1 and CDR2 are MDHEN and SYDVKM. CDR3 length: 15 residues. The CDR3 coding sequence is TGTGCCAGCAGTTTCGTCTGGGACAGGAACACTGAAGCTTTCTTT. As protein: CASSFVWDRNTEAFF. Supplemented by reference TRBV28 and TRBJ1-1, the full variable domain reads DVKVTQSSRYLVKRTGEKVFLECVQDMDHENMFWYRQDPGLGLRLIYFSYDVKMKEKGDIPEGYSVSREKKERFSLILESASTNQTSMYLCASSFVWDRNTEAFFGQGTRLTVV.

V gene TRBV5-1 combines with J gene TRBJ2-2; D possibly corresponds to TRBD1 (5 bases). The CDR3 length is 15 residues. Per germline, CDR1 SGHRS and CDR2 YFSETQ. V lost 5 bases to trimming and J lost 0 bases, with 11 bases between them. The CDR3 loop reads CASSFDSTNTGELFF. The CDR3 bases are TGCGCCAGCAGTTTCGACAGCACGAACACCGGGGAGCTGTTTTTT. Complete variable domain (other parts from reference TRBV5-1 and TRBJ2-2): KAGVTQTPRYLIKTRGQQVTLSCSPISGHRSVSWYQQTPGQGLQFLFEYFSETQRNKGNFPGRFSGRQFSNSRSEMNVSTLELGDSALYLCASSFDSTNTGELFFGEGSRLTVL.

Ten or more counts support this clonotype. This sequence joins TRBV7-9 and TRBJ2-5; D remains ambiguous. The V gene's germline CDR1 is SEHNR and CDR2 FQNEAQ (reference sequence). Trimming took 1 base from V and 0 from J, leaving 9 bases between them. This CDR3 has 15 residues. The CDR3 sequence is CASSLVGSNQETQYF. Written as DNA, the CDR3 is TGTGCCAGCAGCTTAGTGGGCAGCAACCAAGAGACCCAGTACTTC.

The table lists this clonotype with a few counts. The chain is built from TRBV10-3 and TRBJ2-2; TRBD1 might be the D (5 bases). Trimming left V 10 bases short and J 0 bases short, with 12 bases between. Germline V lookup: CDR1 ENHRY, CDR2 SYGVKD. The CDR3 totals 14 residues. The CDR3 region has the DNA TGTGCCAACAGCAGGGAATCGAACACCGGGGAGCTGTTTTTT. Translated, it gives CANSRESNTGELFF.

This clonotype appeared a few times. The chain recombines TRBV7-6 with TRBJ2-2; D possibly matches TRBD1 or TRBD2 (6 bases each). CDR1 is SGHVS and CDR2 is FNYEAQ in the germline V gene. V lost 3 bases, J lost 6 bases, and 20 bases lay in between. This CDR3 has 17 amino acids. CDR3 protein: CASSLVDQPGAPGELFF. DNA of the CDR3: TGTGCCAGCAGCTTGGTTGACCAACCGGGGGCCCCCGGGGAGCTGTTTTTT.

The sample holds a few counts of this clonotype. V gene TRBV28 combines with J gene TRBJ1-2, with 9 nucleotides matching TRBD1. V lost 1 base to trimming and J lost 6 bases; unmatched junction nucleotides: 3. The germline CDR1 and CDR2 sequences are MDHEN and SYDVKM. This CDR3 has 14 amino acids. CDR3 in DNA: TGTGCCAGCAGTTTATTCGGACAGGGGAATGGCTACACCTTC. Translation: CASSLFGQGNGYTF.

The chain joins TRBV20-1 to TRBJ2-3; 7 nucleotides align to TRBD1. The V gene end was trimmed by 3 bases and the J gene end by 3 bases; junction bases not matched to a gene: 6. This CDR3 contains 14 residues. In germline, CDR1 is DFQATT, CDR2 SNEGSKA (reference sequence). CDR3 coding DNA: TGCAGTGCTAGGGATGGGACAGTAACAGATACGCAGTATTTT. Its translation is CSARDGTVTDTQYF.

The chain carries TRBV7-3 and TRBJ2-2; 12 bases agree with TRBD2. Per germline, CDR1 SGHTA and CDR2 FQGTGA. The CDR3 runs to 16 residues. V dropped 6 bases and J dropped 4; count of bases not matched to a gene: 6. CDR3 protein: CASSSLAGGPTGELFF. CDR3 coding DNA: TGTGCCAGCAGTTCACTAGCGGGGGGCCCCACCGGGGAGCTGTTTTTT.

The sample holds a few counts of this clonotype. The chain employs TRBV6-5 and TRBJ2-7, with a tentative D call TRBD1 (5 bases). This CDR3 is 14 amino acids long. Trimming shortened V by 5 bases and J by 4 bases, and 15 bases separated the two germline ends. Looked up from germline, CDR1 is MNHEY and CDR2 is SVGAGI. The CDR3 here is CASSRQFRNYEQYF. For the CDR3, the DNA is TGTGCCAGCAGTCGACAGTTCAGGAATTACGAGCAGTACTTC.

This chain uses TRBV27 with TRBJ1-1; unclear D gene. CDR1 and CDR2 from the germline V gene are MNHEY and SMNVEV (reference sequence). Trimming removed 7 bases at V and 5 bases at J, with 17 bases between. This CDR3 has 14 residues. CDR3 sequence (DNA): TGTGCCAGCATTCCTCTAATGGGAAATACTGAAGCTTTCTTT. The encoded protein is CASIPLMGNTEAFF.

This clonotype appeared a single time. The chain joins TRBV11-1 to TRBJ2-1, with 7 nucleotides matching TRBD2. V was pared by 5 bases and J by 1 base, with 14 bases of the junction left unmatched. The CDR3 runs to 18 residues. Germline V gene data show CDR1 as SGHAT and CDR2 as FQDESV (reference sequence). The CDR3 protein is CASSSLYREGRSYNEQFF. CDR3 nucleotide sequence: TGTGCCAGCAGCAGTCTTTATAGGGAGGGCCGGTCCTACAATGAGCAGTTCTTC.